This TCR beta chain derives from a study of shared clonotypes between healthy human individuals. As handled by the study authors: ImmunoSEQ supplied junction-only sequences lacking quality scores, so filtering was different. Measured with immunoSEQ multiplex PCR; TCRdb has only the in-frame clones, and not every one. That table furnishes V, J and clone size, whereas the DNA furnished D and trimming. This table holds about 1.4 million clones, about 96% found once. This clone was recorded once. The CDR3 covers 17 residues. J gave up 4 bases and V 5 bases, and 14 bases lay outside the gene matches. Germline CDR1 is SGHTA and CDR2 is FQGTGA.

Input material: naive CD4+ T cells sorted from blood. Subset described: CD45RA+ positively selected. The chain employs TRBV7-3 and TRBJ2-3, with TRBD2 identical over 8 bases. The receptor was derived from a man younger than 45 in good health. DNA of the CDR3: TGTGCCAGCAGCATATACCCGGGACTAGGGCTGGCAGATACGCAGTATTTT. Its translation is CASSIYPGLGLADTQYF.